What follows are 9 T cell receptor beta chains derived from one specimen sequenced in a study of blood T cell repertoires in COVID-19 (dated by TCRdb to 2018 to 2020). The method was the immunoSEQ multiplex PCR assay. Sourced from immuneACCESS, this table was stored by TCRdb with only in-frame sequences that have V and J called. A share of the clones is absent; for the studies checked, an unresolved V gene accounts for under half, and the remainder has no known explanation. A total of 75,000 or so clones appear in this sample, roughly 88% of them only once. The ten largest clones represent roughly 28% of the sample. The sample consisted of peripheral blood. The receptors derive from a man between 50 and 59 years old with acute or convalescent COVID-19.

The J gene is TRBJ1-6, the V gene TRBV6-6; 7 bases line up with TRBD1. In germline, CDR1 is MNHNY, CDR2 SVGAGI (reference sequence). With 2 bases clipped from V and 5 bases from J, the junction kept 3 bases outside the gene matches. This CDR3 has 15 residues. This CDR3 reads CASSYTGTDNSPLHF. In DNA, the CDR3 is TGTGCCAGCAGTTACACAGGGACAGATAATTCACCCCTCCACTTT.

The chain combines TRBV21-1 with TRBJ1-2. TRBV21-1 corresponds to a pseudogene. The CDR3 spans 13 residues. This chain's CDR3 is CASSSDWIYGYTF. The CDR3, as DNA: TGTGCCAGCTCGTCGGACTGGATCTATGGCTACACCTTC.

The chain couples TRBV29-1 to TRBJ2-5; D is uncertain. Trimming took off 3 bases at V and 3 bases at J, with 8 bases between the two ends. From germline, CDR1 is SQVTM and CDR2 ANQGSEA. The CDR3 totals 12 residues. The CDR3 DNA reads as TGCAGCGTTGACCAAACAGAAGAGACCCAGTACTTC. Amino acid sequence: CSVDQTEETQYF. Based on the CDR3 plus reference TRBV29-1 and TRBJ2-5, the full variable domain is SAVISQKPSRDICQRGTSLTIQCQVDSQVTMMFWYRQQPGQSLTLIATANQGSEATYESGFVIDKFPISRPNLTFSTLTVSNMSPEDSSIYLCSVDQTEETQYFGPGTRLLVL.

This clone was detected a few times. The chain joins TRBV4-1 to TRBJ1-5; 9 bases are a match to TRBD1. After removal of 2 bases from V and 0 bases from J, the junction contained 5 bases not matched to a gene. This CDR3 comprises 17 residues. Germline lookup yields CDR1 MGHRA and CDR2 YSYEKL. CDR3 residues: CASSQPKQGASNQPQHF. The CDR3 DNA reads TGCGCCAGCAGCCAACCTAAACAGGGGGCTAGCAATCAGCCCCAGCATTTT.

The CDR3 loop is CASSQEQGRGEKLFF. DNA for the CDR3: TGTGCCAGCAGCCAAGAACAGGGACGCGGTGAAAAACTGTTTTTT. The chain links TRBV4-2 to TRBJ1-4; maybe TRBD1 (6 bases). Germline-derived CDR1 and CDR2 are LGHNA and YNFKEQ. The V end lost 0 bases, the J end lost 7 bases, and 12 bases lay between the germline ends. CDR3 length: 15 residues.

This chain joins TRBV6-6 and TRBJ2-7, with TRBD1 matching 7 bases. V trimming: 5 bases; J trimming: 4 bases; junction bases outside the gene matches: 8. The germline gives CDR1 MNHNY, CDR2 SVGAGI (reference sequence). This CDR3 has 14 amino acids. CDR3 protein: CASSLRDSRYEQYF. In DNA, the CDR3 is TGTGCCAGCAGTCTCCGGGACAGCCGATACGAGCAGTACTTC.

The rearrangement joins TRBV7-9 to TRBJ2-7, with TRBD1 identical over 7 bases. CDR3 length equals 16 residues. The J segment lost 0 bases and the V segment lost 3 bases, leaving 8 bases of the junction unmatched. CDR1 is SEHNR and CDR2 is FQNEAQ in the germline V gene (reference sequence). CDR3 amino acids: CASSLGAAGGSYEQYF. CDR3 in DNA: TGTGCCAGCAGCTTGGGGGCCGCAGGGGGCTCCTACGAGCAGTACTTC.

The chain has TRBV7-3 and TRBJ2-5; 10 positions agree with TRBD2. The length of the CDR3 is 15 residues. The germline CDR1 and CDR2 sequences are SGHTA and FQGTGA. V trimming: 4 bases; J trimming: 2 bases; junction bases outside the gene matches: 4. As DNA, the CDR3 is TGTGCCAGCAGCTCCCGGACTAGCGGACAAGAGACCCAGTACTTC. It encodes CASSSRTSGQETQYF.

This clone was counted once. The gene calls are TRBV5-1 and TRBJ2-3, with a tentative D call TRBD1 (6 bases). Germline V gene data show CDR1 as SGHRS and CDR2 as YFSETQ. The CDR3 sequence is 15 residues long. Trimming removed 3 bases at V and 2 bases at J, with 13 bases between. Written as DNA, the CDR3 is TGCGCCAGCAGCTGGAGGACAGAGACCACAGATACGCAGTATTTT. Translating gives CASSWRTETTDTQYF.